The 10 T cell receptor beta chains given below trace back to one sample, sequenced in a study of blood T cell repertoires in COVID-19. Method: immunoSEQ multiplex PCR; TCRdb's copy keeps in-frame clones and lacks some. The sample holds some 270,000 clones, around 90% seen once. The sequenced material came from peripheral blood. The receptors shown here come from a woman in her sixties or seventies with COVID-19, enrolled during active disease.

The V and J genes are TRBV7-9 and TRBJ1-3; D not certain. Trimming removed 1 base at V and 4 bases at J, with 14 bases between. Germline CDR1 is SEHNR and CDR2 is FQNEAQ (reference sequence). The CDR3 is made up of 16 amino acids. The CDR3 is CASSLGAGTTGNTIYF. The DNA of the CDR3 is TGTGCCAGCAGCTTAGGGGCAGGTACAACCGGAAACACCATATATTTT.

The chain employs TRBV4-2 and TRBJ2-2, with D unresolved. Germline V gives CDR1 LGHNA, CDR2 YNFKEQ. Deletions cut 1 base from V and 4 bases from J, with 22 bases between. The CDR3 has 19 residues. CDR3 nucleotides: TGTGCCAGCAGCCAAGTAACGCCAGGCGCGTCTCGGCTCACCGGGGAGCTGTTTTTT. Protein: CASSQVTPGASRLTGELFF.

V usage is TRBV19 and J usage is TRBJ1-5, with no clear D. V lost 4 bases to trimming and J lost 4 bases, with 14 bases between them. This CDR3 has 15 residues. Germline V gene lookup returns CDR1 LNHDA and CDR2 SQIVND (reference sequence). The CDR3, as DNA: TGTGCCAGTAGTAGGGTCCCTTCCGGGAATCAGCCCCAGCATTTT. This translates into CASSRVPSGNQPQHF.

The chain uses TRBV9 and TRBJ1-2, with a tentative D call TRBD1 (6 bases). The germline gives CDR1 SGDLS, CDR2 YYNGEE. The CDR3 covers 13 residues. V lost 3 bases, J lost 8 bases, and 14 bases lay in between. The CDR3 here is CASSAAGVSGYTF. The CDR3 coding sequence is TGTGCCAGCAGCGCCGCAGGGGTGAGCGGCTACACCTTC.

The chain joins TRBV19 to TRBJ2-5; no reliable D call. The CDR3 has 15 residues. The germline CDR1 and CDR2 sequences are LNHDA and SQIVND (reference sequence). The ends were cut back, 5 bases at V and 5 bases at J, with 18 bases in the middle. CDR3: CASSASQYMGETQYF. In DNA form, the CDR3 reads TGTGCCAGTAGTGCCTCGCAATACATGGGCGAGACCCAGTACTTC.

The chain employs TRBV2 and TRBJ1-5, with 7 bases identical to TRBD1. The CDR3 is made up of 13 amino acids. After removal of 5 bases from V and 4 bases from J, the junction contained 2 bases not matched to a gene. CDR1 and CDR2 from the germline V gene are SNHLY and FYNNEI. CDR3 in DNA: TGTGCCAGCAGTAGACAGGGAAATCAGCCCCAGCATTTT. Translated: CASSRQGNQPQHF.

This rearrangement joins TRBV6-2 or TRBV6-3 to TRBJ1-4; 7 bases align to TRBD1. The CDR3 sequence is 15 residues long. CDR1 is MNHEY, CDR2 SVGEGT, per germline. After removal of 4 bases from V and 4 bases from J, the junction contained 6 bases not matched to a gene. The CDR3 is CASSFIRDSNEKLFF. The CDR3 bases are TGTGCCAGCAGTTTCATCCGGGACAGTAATGAAAAACTGTTTTTT.

The V gene is TRBV4-3, the J gene TRBJ2-7, with D maybe TRBD2 (5 bases). V was trimmed by 0 bases and J by 4 bases, leaving 16 bases between them. Germline CDR1 reads LGHNA; CDR2 reads YSLEER. The CDR3 has 16 residues. As DNA, the CDR3 is TGCGCCAGCAGCCAAGATCTCGGAGGAAGGTCGTACGAGCAGTACTTC. Translation gives CASSQDLGGRSYEQYF.

V is TRBV5-6 and J is TRBJ2-3; D may be TRBD2 (5 bases). V dropped 4 bases and J dropped 6 bases, with 15 bases sitting between them. This CDR3 is 14 amino acids long. Per the germline V gene, CDR1 is SGHDT and CDR2 is YYEEEE. The CDR3 loop is CASSLGHPGDTQYF. The CDR3 nucleotides are TGTGCCAGCAGCCTCGGTCATCCGGGGGATACGCAGTATTTT.

J is TRBJ1-5 and V is TRBV7-2; no clear D. The CDR3 length is 14 residues. Germline CDR1 and CDR2: SGHTA and FQGNSA. Trimming shortened V by 2 bases and J by 4 bases, and 9 bases separated the two germline ends. The CDR3 nucleotides are TGTGCCAGCAGCTTAATCCCGGGTAATCAGCCCCAGCATTTT. Its protein is CASSLIPGNQPQHF.